The present entry profiles one T cell receptor beta chain with its context. Only in-frame clones appear in the TCRdb table, and some are missing; sequencing was by immunoSEQ multiplex PCR. This table holds about 16,000 clones, about 83% found once. This sample was included in a study of T cell clonotyping in hematopoietic cell transplantation. V dropped 5 bases and J dropped 7 bases, with 14 bases sitting between them. The V gene's germline CDR1 is SGHTA and CDR2 FQGNSA. The CDR3 has 14 amino acids. The gene calls are TRBV7-2 and TRBJ2-2; D may be TRBD2 (5 bases). The source is a male patient between 55 and 70 years old who had an allogeneic stem cell transplant from a related donor, so the T cells may come from the graft donor. Some clones in this sample may be carry-over from other donors' samples. This specimen consisted of PBMCs, obtained 100 days after allogeneic stem cell transplant. CDR3 sequence reads: CASSPTRLHGELFF. CDR3 nucleotides: TGTGCCAGCAGCCCTACTAGACTTCACGGGGAGCTGTTTTTT.